This T cell receptor (beta chain) comes out of a study of blood T cell repertoires in COVID-19. Study context: Donors in the United States, Italy and Spain gave samples during acute or convalescent COVID-19. PBMCs, B-cell-depleted T cells, or T cells provided the cDNA or gDNA that made up the material.

Germline CDR1 and CDR2: PRHDT and FYEKMQ (reference sequence). The CDR3 is made up of 16 amino acids. The junction had 5 bases not matched to a gene; V was cut back by 0 bases and J by 4 bases. The authors' processing: Amplification of reference gene primers was used by the study to estimate nucleated cell counts. The data were produced by immunoSEQ multiplex PCR, yet TCRdb's version contains in-frame clones alone and is incomplete. Clone size and the V and J calls come from that table; the DNA yielded D and trimming. The sample carries approximately 200,000 clones, 80% to 85% recorded once. This sequence originates from a woman aged 60 to 75 with acute or convalescent COVID-19. The chain recombines TRBV13 with TRBJ2-7; 11 bases fit TRBD2. Sequenced material: peripheral blood. The CDR3, as DNA: TGTGCCAGCAGCTTAGGTCTACTAGCGGGGGCGTACGAGCAGTACTTC. Encoded protein: CASSLGLLAGAYEQYF.